These 26 T cell receptor beta chains were all obtained from the same sample, sequenced in a study of shared clonotypes between healthy human individuals. TCRdb's copy holds only in-frame clones and misses some; the assay was immunoSEQ multiplex PCR. In the table there are more than 200,000 clones, 50% to 80% of which are singletons. Sequenced input: memory CD4+ T cells sorted from blood. The sample's subset: CD45RA-negative fraction. These TCRs come from a man aged 25-45 years in good health.

The chain joins TRBV5-1 to TRBJ2-7; D perhaps matches TRBD1 (5 bases). Trimming cost V 4 bases and J 2 bases, with 13 bases left between them. Germline V gene data show CDR1 as SGHRS and CDR2 as YFSETQ. The CDR3 contains 14 residues. The CDR3 loop reads CASSPRAGTYEQYF. The CDR3 DNA is TGCGCCAGCAGCCCCCGGGCAGGGACCTACGAGCAGTACTTC.

This chain connects TRBV4-1 to TRBJ2-3; D gene uncertain. Germline CDR1 is MGHRA and CDR2 is YSYEKL. Trimming removed 0 bases from V and 5 bases from J, with 3 bases in between. CDR3 size: 12 residues. As DNA, the CDR3 is TGCGCCAGCAGCCAAGATCGAGATACGCAGTATTTT. Protein product: CASSQDRDTQYF.

This clone was observed many times. The chain uses TRBV19 and TRBJ1-1; 9 bases match TRBD1. In germline, CDR1 is LNHDA, CDR2 SQIVND (reference sequence). Trimming cost V 6 bases and J 9 bases; bases outside gene matches: 17. The CDR3 is 16 residues long. CDR3: CASRYWQQGAAEKAFF. In nucleotides, the CDR3 is TGTGCCAGTAGGTACTGGCAACAGGGGGCGGCTGAGAAAGCTTTCTTT.

The gene calls are TRBV7-9 and TRBJ2-5; TRBD1 agrees at 8 bases. The CDR3 runs to 14 residues. V lost 6 bases and J lost 3; bases outside the gene matches: 6. Germline loops: CDR1 SEHNR, CDR2 FQNEAQ (reference sequence). CDR3 in amino acids: CASSWGQAKETQYF. The CDR3 DNA follows: TGTGCCAGCAGTTGGGGACAGGCTAAAGAGACCCAGTACTTC.

DNA of the CDR3: TGTGCCAGCACCCCGGGACGGTTCCAAGAGACCCAGTACTTC. Translated: CASTPGRFQETQYF. The chain links TRBV28 to TRBJ2-5, with D perhaps being TRBD1 or TRBD2 (5 bases each). The V gene lost 7 bases and the J gene lost 1 base, with 13 bases spanning the gap. This CDR3 is built from 14 residues. CDR1 is MDHEN and CDR2 is SYDVKM in the germline V gene.

A note on this clone: A much larger clone lies one base from this, so it may be a read error. Other nucleotide sequences in the sample specify the same CDR3. The rearrangement uses TRBV11-2 and TRBJ2-1; no reliable D call. V lost 1 base and J 7 bases, leaving 8 bases between the germline ends. The length of the CDR3 is 13 residues. CDR1 is SGHAT, CDR2 FQNNGV, per germline. CDR3 nucleotide sequence: TGTGCCAGCAGCTTAGGGCGATATAATGAGCAGTTCTTC. Translating it yields CASSLGRYNEQFF.

The chain recombines TRBV28 with TRBJ2-1; 9 bases agree with TRBD2. Trimming took 2 bases from V and 2 from J; bases not matched to a gene: 7. This CDR3 is built from 17 residues. CDR1 is MDHEN, CDR2 SYDVKM, per germline. The CDR3 loop reads CASSLQRASGTYNEQFF. The CDR3 region has the DNA TGTGCCAGCAGTTTACAAAGGGCTAGCGGGACCTACAATGAGCAGTTCTTC. The full variable domain, in which reference TRBV28 and TRBJ2-1 provide the parts outside the CDR3, is DVKVTQSSRYLVKRTGEKVFLECVQDMDHENMFWYRQDPGLGLRLIYFSYDVKMKEKGDIPEGYSVSREKKERFSLILESASTNQTSMYLCASSLQRASGTYNEQFFGPGTRLTVL.

The V and J genes are TRBV11-2 and TRBJ2-3; D not resolved. V dropped 6 bases and J dropped 2 bases, with 3 bases sitting between them. Per germline, CDR1 SGHAT and CDR2 FQNNGV. The CDR3 runs 11 residues. CDR3 sequence: CASSITDTQYF. The CDR3 bases are TGTGCCAGCAGTATCACAGATACGCAGTATTTT.

The V gene is TRBV5-6, the J gene TRBJ2-3; the D is unclear. Germline CDR1 and CDR2: SGHDT and YYEEEE. The CDR3 length is 11 residues. V was clipped by 4 bases and J by 6 bases, with 6 bases between them. The CDR3 DNA follows: TGTGCCAGCAGCATCAGGGATACGCAGTATTTT. Protein sequence: CASSIRDTQYF.

As concerns this clone: Distinct nucleotide sequences in the sample also encode this CDR3. The gene calls are TRBV5-1 and TRBJ2-7; 9 positions agree with TRBD1. With 4 bases clipped from V and 4 bases from J, the junction kept 6 bases outside the gene matches. The CDR3 is 14 residues long. Germline V gene lookup returns CDR1 SGHRS and CDR2 YFSETQ. CDR3 nucleotides: TGCGCCAGCAGCAGGCCGGGACAGGGTTACGAGCAGTACTTC. It yields the protein CASSRPGQGYEQYF.

The V and J genes are TRBV18 and TRBJ2-2, with D possibly being TRBD2 (7 bases). CDR3 length: 17 residues. Germline CDR1 and CDR2: KGHSH and LQKENI. V lost 2 bases and J 6 bases, leaving 19 bases between the germline ends. The CDR3 loop is CASSPITGRATAGELFF. The CDR3 region has the DNA TGTGCCAGCTCACCAATAACAGGGAGGGCGACCGCCGGGGAGCTGTTTTTT.

In nucleotides, the CDR3 is TGTGCCAGCAGTCTGTATGGGGGGGAAGGGTACTTC. This translates into CASSLYGGEGYF. The rearrangement uses TRBV2 and TRBJ2-7; 7 bases are shared with TRBD2. Looked up from germline, CDR1 is SNHLY and CDR2 is FYNNEI. Trimming removed 5 bases from V and 12 bases from J; junction bases left unmatched: 10. The length of the CDR3 is 12 residues.

This clone was observed many times. The rearrangement links TRBV7-9 to TRBJ1-5; weak D call: TRBD1 (6 bases). The CDR3 covers 17 residues. Germline V lookup: CDR1 SEHNR, CDR2 FQNEAQ (reference sequence). Trimming took off 1 base at V and 5 bases at J, with 18 bases between the two ends. The CDR3 is CASSLGFLGAGDQPQHF. In nucleotides, the CDR3 is TGTGCCAGCAGCTTAGGTTTCCTTGGGGCAGGGGATCAGCCCCAGCATTTT.

The chain couples TRBV7-2 to TRBJ2-7, with TRBD2 identical over 7 bases. The CDR3 is made up of 14 amino acids. Germline CDR1 and CDR2: SGHTA and FQGNSA. The ends lost 1 base at V and 3 bases at J; junction bases unmatched: 3. CDR3 in DNA: TGTGCCAGCAGCTTAGTCGGCGGGAGCTACGAGCAGTACTTC. This sequence encodes CASSLVGGSYEQYF.

This sequence joins TRBV7-1 and TRBJ2-3; unclear D gene. TRBV7-1 is noted as an ORF with a role that remains uncertain. V was trimmed by 5 bases and J by 0 bases, leaving 9 bases between them. CDR3 length equals 14 residues. CDR3: CASSPLPSTDTQYF. CDR3 DNA sequence: TGTGCCAGCAGCCCCCTGCCTAGCACAGATACGCAGTATTTT.

This clone has only a few counts. CDR3 sequence (DNA): TGTGCCAGCAGTTTATCAGGGGGAGGTGAGCAGTACTTC. It translates to CASSLSGGGEQYF. The chain has TRBV28 and TRBJ2-7, with D possibly TRBD1 on 7 matching bases. There are 13 residues in the CDR3. Germline V gene data show CDR1 as MDHEN and CDR2 as SYDVKM. V dropped 1 base and J dropped 7 bases, with 11 bases sitting between them.

This clone has only one observation. The chain uses TRBV7-2 and TRBJ2-7; D remains ambiguous. The germline V gene has CDR1 SGHTA and CDR2 FQGNSA. The V gene lost 5 bases and the J gene lost 0 bases, with 11 bases spanning the gap. There are 14 residues in the CDR3. CDR3 nucleotide sequence: TGTGCCAGCAGCCCAAAGTTAGCCTCCTACGAGCAGTACTTC. It yields the protein CASSPKLASYEQYF.

The chain links TRBV28 to TRBJ1-1; TRBD1 aligns across 8 bases. CDR1 is MDHEN, CDR2 SYDVKM, per germline. CDR3 length: 18 amino acids. The junction had 20 bases not matched to a gene; V was cut back by 7 bases and J by 4 bases. The CDR3 here is CASTLRMGQASGGTEAFF. DNA for the CDR3: TGTGCCAGCACCCTCAGGATGGGACAGGCCTCGGGTGGCACTGAAGCTTTCTTT.

The rearrangement joins TRBV7-2 to TRBJ1-1; D is unclear. This CDR3 has 12 amino acids. Germline V gene sequence: CDR1 SGHTA, CDR2 FQGNSA. V gave up 5 bases and J gave up 5 bases, with 9 bases separating them. CDR3 region: CASSLRVTEAFF. The CDR3, as DNA: TGTGCCAGCAGCCTAAGGGTTACTGAAGCTTTCTTT.

As regards this clone: A much larger clone is a single base away; this may be a read error. The CDR3: CTSSPSRQGRQPQHF. CDR3 DNA sequence: TGTACCAGCAGCCCCTCTAGACAGGGTAGGCAGCCCCAGCATTTT. The genes are TRBV5-5 and TRBJ1-5, with 7 bases matching TRBD1. From germline, CDR1 is SGHKS and CDR2 YYEKEE (reference sequence). CDR3 length: 15 amino acids.

V gene TRBV18 combines with J gene TRBJ2-1, with D possibly TRBD2 on 5 matching bases. Germline CDR1 and CDR2: KGHSH and LQKENI. This CDR3 is built from 12 residues. The germline V and J ends were trimmed by 2 bases and 6 bases, with 5 bases remaining between them. Here the CDR3 DNA reads TGTGCCAGCTCACCAGGAGGCAATGAGCAGTTCTTC. This translates into CASSPGGNEQFF.

The genes are TRBV19 and TRBJ1-5; D uncertain. The germline V gene has CDR1 LNHDA and CDR2 SQIVND (reference sequence). V gave up 7 bases and J gave up 6 bases, with 16 bases separating them. This CDR3 has 14 amino acids. The CDR3 protein is CASNLIGFGQPQHF. CDR3 in DNA: TGTGCCAGTAACCTGATAGGGTTTGGTCAGCCCCAGCATTTT.

This chain connects TRBV4-2 to TRBJ2-1; D tentatively fits TRBD1 or TRBD2 (5 bases each). CDR3 length: 22 amino acids. Looked up from germline, CDR1 is LGHNA and CDR2 is YNFKEQ. The V gene lost 3 bases and the J gene lost 1 base, with 31 bases spanning the gap. CDR3 in DNA: TGTGCCAGCAGCCATGTCGGGTCCCGGGACGGTACCCAAGCGCGGTCCTACAATGAGCAGTTCTTC. Translation: CASSHVGSRDGTQARSYNEQFF.

V and J are TRBV5-6 and TRBJ2-6; D is possibly TRBD1 (6 bases). This CDR3 is built from 18 residues. Trimming took 0 bases from V and 0 from J, leaving 13 bases between them. The germline gives CDR1 SGHDT, CDR2 YYEEEE. This CDR3 is CASSLVLSGDSGANVLTF. CDR3 sequence (DNA): TGTGCCAGCAGCTTGGTTCTCTCAGGGGACTCTGGGGCCAACGTCCTGACTTTC. The whole variable domain, filled in from reference TRBV5-6 and TRBJ2-6, reads DAGVTQSPTHLIKTRGQQVTLRCSPKSGHDTVSWYQQALGQGPQFIFQYYEEEERQRGNFPDRFSGHQFPNYSSELNVNALLLGDSALYLCASSLVLSGDSGANVLTFGAGSRLTVL.

This rearrangement joins TRBV5-1 to TRBJ2-1; 9 bases match TRBD2. The germline V gene has CDR1 SGHRS and CDR2 YFSETQ. CDR3 length: 16 residues. V shed 4 bases, J shed 3 bases, and the junction held 8 bases outside the gene matches. CDR3 sequence reads: CASSPPGTSFYNEQFF. DNA of the CDR3: TGCGCCAGCAGCCCACCCGGGACTAGCTTCTACAATGAGCAGTTCTTC. Full variable domain (missing parts from reference TRBV5-1 and TRBJ2-1): KAGVTQTPRYLIKTRGQQVTLSCSPISGHRSVSWYQQTPGQGLQFLFEYFSETQRNKGNFPGRFSGRQFSNSRSEMNVSTLELGDSALYLCASSPPGTSFYNEQFFGPGTRLTVL.

CDR3 sequence: CATSPTGGETQYF. CDR3 bases: TGTGCCACCAGCCCGACAGGAGGGGAGACCCAGTACTTC. The rearrangement uses TRBV15 and TRBJ2-5, with D possibly being TRBD1 or TRBD2 (6 bases each). CDR1 and CDR2 from the germline V gene are LNHNV and YYDKDF (reference sequence). V lost 5 bases and J lost 5, with 12 bases in between. The CDR3 spans 13 residues.